This is a list of T cell receptor beta chains from one sample in a study of monozygotic twins with inflammatory bowel disease. For each CDR3 protein, TCRdb gives one entry from its re-call of the 5' RACE reads, without DNA. Its clone listing holds about 440,000 distinct CDR3 sequences. The sample comprised blood. These receptors were obtained from a human donor with ulcerative colitis or Crohn's disease, or a healthy co-twin of an affected twin (not recorded which). The CDR3 runs from the conserved cysteine through the conserved F or W.

TRBJ2-3,TRBV6-1,CASSRGRAPTDTQYF
TRBJ1-1,TRBV5-1,CASSPMAPGTGDAFF
TRBJ1-1,TRBV5-1,CASSQGDRWNTEAFF
TRBJ1-3,TRBV6-5,CASSSQSYSGNTIYF
TRBJ1-1,TRBV5-6,CASSLRWATEAFF
TRBJ2-1,TRBV18,CASSPERGLAHEQFF
TRBJ2-1,TRBV20-1,CSARVPTGASYNEQFF
TRBJ1-1,TRBV12-3/TRBV12-4,CASSFITPGSTEAFF
TRBJ2-7,TRBV6-5,CASSYSTQVSYEQYF
TRBJ2-1,TRBV27,CASSSPSGRGKEQFF
TRBJ2-3,TRBV3-1,CASSPTGGSTDTQYF
TRBJ2-3,TRBV3-1,CASSQQPGLAGTSTDTQYF
TRBJ2-5,TRBV5-1,CASSLSAAKETQYF
TRBJ2-2,TRBV10-3,CAIRPRGGAAKANTGELFF
TRBJ1-2,TRBV7-8,CASSLGQGFNYGYTF
TRBJ2-5,TRBV7-8,CASSQREVQETQYF
TRBJ2-7,TRBV4-1,CASSQDGTGGDEQYF
TRBJ2-1,TRBV4-1,CASSSPAGLMGEQFF
TRBJ2-1,TRBV5-1,CASSLAPEGGYNEQFF
TRBJ2-3,TRBV5-4,CASSRTSGGLKTDTQYF
TRBJ2-2,TRBV12-5,CASGLVHDGELFF
TRBJ2-1,TRBV27,CASSLMRERTSNSHLPLWNEQFF
TRBJ2-2,TRBV15,CATSRAIKDTGELFF
TRBJ2-2,TRBV18,CASSPETDTNTGELFF
TRBJ1-4,TRBV27,CASSFRGANEKLFF
TRBJ2-6,TRBV12-3/TRBV12-4,CASSLVTGANVLTF
TRBJ2-7,TRBV7-2,CASSLKTSGAGTYEQYF